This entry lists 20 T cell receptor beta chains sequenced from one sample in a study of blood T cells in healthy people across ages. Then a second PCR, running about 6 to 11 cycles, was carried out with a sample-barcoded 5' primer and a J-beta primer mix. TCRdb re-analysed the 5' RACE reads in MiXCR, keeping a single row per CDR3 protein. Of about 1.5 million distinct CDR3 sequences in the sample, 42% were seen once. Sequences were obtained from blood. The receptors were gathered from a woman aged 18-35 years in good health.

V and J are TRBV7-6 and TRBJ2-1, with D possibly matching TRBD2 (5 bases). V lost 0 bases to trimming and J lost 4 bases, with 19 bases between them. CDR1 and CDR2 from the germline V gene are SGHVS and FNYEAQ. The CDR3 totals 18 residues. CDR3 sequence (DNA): TGTGCCAGCAGCTTAGCAGAGGACTGGCAATCTACGTACAATGAGCAGTTCTTC. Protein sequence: CASSLAEDWQSTYNEQFF.

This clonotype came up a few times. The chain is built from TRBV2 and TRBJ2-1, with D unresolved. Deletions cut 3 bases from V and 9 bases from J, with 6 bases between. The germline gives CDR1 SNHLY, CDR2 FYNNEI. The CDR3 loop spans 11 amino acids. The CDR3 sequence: CASSEYAEQFF. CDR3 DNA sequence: TGTGCCAGCAGTGAGTATGCTGAGCAGTTCTTC. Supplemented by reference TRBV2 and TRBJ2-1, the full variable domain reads EPEVTQTPSHQVTQMGQEVILRCVPISNHLYFYWYRQILGQKVEFLVSFYNNEISEKSEIFDDQFSVERPDGSNFTLKIRSTKLEDSAMYFCASSEYAEQFFGPGTRLTVL.

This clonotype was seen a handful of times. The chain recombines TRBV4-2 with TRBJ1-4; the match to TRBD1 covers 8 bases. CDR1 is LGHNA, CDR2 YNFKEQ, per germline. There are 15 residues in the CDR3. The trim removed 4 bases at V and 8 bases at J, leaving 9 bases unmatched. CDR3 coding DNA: TGTGCCAGCAGCCGAACGGACGGACAGGGCGAAAAACTGTTTTTT. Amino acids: CASSRTDGQGEKLFF.

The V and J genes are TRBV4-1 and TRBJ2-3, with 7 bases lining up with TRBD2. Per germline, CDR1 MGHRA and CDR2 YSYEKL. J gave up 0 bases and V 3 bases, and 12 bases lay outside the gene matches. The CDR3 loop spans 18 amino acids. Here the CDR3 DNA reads TGCGCCAGCAGCCAGTTTCCCGCCCCGGGGGGAAGCACAGATACGCAGTATTTT. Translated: CASSQFPAPGGSTDTQYF.

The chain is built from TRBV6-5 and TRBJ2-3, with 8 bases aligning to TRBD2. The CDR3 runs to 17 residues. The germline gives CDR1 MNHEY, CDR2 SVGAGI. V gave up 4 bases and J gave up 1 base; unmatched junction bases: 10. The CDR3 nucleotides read TGTGCCAGCAGTTCCCCCACCTTGACTAGCGGCACAGATACGCAGTATTTT. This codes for CASSSPTLTSGTDTQYF.

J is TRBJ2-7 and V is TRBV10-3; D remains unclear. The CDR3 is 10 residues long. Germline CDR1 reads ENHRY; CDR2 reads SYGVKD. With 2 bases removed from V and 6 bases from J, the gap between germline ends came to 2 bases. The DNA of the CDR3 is TGTGCCATCAGTGAGGTCGAGCAGTACTTC. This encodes CAISEVEQYF.

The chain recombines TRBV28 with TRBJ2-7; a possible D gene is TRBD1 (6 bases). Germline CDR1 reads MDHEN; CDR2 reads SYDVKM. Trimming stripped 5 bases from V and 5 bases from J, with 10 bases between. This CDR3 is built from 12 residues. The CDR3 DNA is TGTGCCAGCAGTGTCAGGGGCCACGAGCAGTACTTC. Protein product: CASSVRGHEQYF.

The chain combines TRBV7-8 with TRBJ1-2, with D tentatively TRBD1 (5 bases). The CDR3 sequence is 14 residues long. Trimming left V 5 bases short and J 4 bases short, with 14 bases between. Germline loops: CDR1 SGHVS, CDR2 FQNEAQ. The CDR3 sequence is CASSDGGISYGYTF. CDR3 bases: TGTGCCAGCAGCGACGGGGGGATATCCTATGGCTACACCTTC.

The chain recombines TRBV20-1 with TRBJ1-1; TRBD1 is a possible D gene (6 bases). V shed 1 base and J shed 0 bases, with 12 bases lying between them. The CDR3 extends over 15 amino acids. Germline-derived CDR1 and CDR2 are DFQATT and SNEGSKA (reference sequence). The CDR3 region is CSARAPSGVNTEAFF. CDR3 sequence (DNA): TGCAGTGCTAGAGCTCCTTCAGGGGTGAACACTGAAGCTTTCTTT.

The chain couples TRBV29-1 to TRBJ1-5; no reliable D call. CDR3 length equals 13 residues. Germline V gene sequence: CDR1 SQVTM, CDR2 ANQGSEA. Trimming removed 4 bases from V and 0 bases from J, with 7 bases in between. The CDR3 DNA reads TGCAGCGTTGTTTGGGGTAGCAATCAGCCCCAGCATTTT. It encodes CSVVWGSNQPQHF.

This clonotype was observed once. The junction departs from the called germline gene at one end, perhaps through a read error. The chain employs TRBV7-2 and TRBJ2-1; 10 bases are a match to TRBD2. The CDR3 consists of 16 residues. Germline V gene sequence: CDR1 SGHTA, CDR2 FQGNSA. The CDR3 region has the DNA TGTGCCAGCAGCTTAGTAGGGGCTAGCGGGAGTAATGAGCGGTTCTTC. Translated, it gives CASSLVGASGSNERFF.

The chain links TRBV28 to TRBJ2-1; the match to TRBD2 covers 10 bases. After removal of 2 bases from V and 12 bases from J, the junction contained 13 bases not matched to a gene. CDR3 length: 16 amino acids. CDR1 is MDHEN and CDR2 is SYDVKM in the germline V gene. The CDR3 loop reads CASSLNLYNSGGSQFF. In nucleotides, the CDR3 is TGTGCCAGCAGTTTAAACCTCTACAATAGCGGGGGGTCGCAGTTCTTC.

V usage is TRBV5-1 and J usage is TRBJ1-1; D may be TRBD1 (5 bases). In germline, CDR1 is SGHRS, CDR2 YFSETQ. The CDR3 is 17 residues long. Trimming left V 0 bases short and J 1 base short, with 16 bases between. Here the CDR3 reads CASSLGAQGYRNTEAFF. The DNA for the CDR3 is TGCGCCAGCAGCTTGGGGGCGCAGGGATATAGGAACACTGAAGCTTTCTTT.

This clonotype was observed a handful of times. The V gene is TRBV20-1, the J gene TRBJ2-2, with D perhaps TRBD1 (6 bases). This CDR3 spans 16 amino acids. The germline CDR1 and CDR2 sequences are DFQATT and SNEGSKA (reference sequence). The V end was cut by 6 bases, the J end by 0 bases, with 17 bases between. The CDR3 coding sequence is TGCAGTGCCAGGGGTCCCGGGTACGCGAACACCGGGGAGCTGTTTTTT. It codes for CSARGPGYANTGELFF.

CDR3 region: CASRGGIAGEQYF. The CDR3 DNA sequence: TGTGCCAGCAGAGGGGGCATAGCGGGAGAGCAGTACTTC. The chain links TRBV12-3 or TRBV12-4 to TRBJ2-7; possible D gene TRBD2, 8 bases. Trimming removed 6 bases from V and 7 bases from J, with 16 bases in between. The CDR3 sequence is 13 residues long.

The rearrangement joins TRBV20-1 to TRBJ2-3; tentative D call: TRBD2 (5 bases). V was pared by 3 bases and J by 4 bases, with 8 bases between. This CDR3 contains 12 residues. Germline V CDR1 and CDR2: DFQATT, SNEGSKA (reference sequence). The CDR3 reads CSASEGPDTQYF. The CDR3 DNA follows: TGCAGTGCTAGTGAGGGTCCAGATACGCAGTATTTT.

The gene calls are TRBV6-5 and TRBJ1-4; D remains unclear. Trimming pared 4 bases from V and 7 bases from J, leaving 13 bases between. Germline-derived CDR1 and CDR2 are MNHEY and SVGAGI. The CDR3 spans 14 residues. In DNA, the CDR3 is TGTGCCAGCAGTTCGACACCCCGGGGTGAAAAACTGTTTTTT. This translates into CASSSTPRGEKLFF.

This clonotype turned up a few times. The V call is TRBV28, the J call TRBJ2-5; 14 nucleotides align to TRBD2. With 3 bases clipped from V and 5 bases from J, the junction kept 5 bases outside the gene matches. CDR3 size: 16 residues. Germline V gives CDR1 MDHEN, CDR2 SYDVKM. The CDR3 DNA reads TGTGCCAGCAGTTTGCGGACTAGCGGGAGGAGGGAGACCCAGTACTTC. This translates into CASSLRTSGRRETQYF.

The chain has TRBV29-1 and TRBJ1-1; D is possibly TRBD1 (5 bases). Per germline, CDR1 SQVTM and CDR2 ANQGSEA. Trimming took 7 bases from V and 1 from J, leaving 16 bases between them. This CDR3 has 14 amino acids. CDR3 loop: CSAPRPGPNTEAFF. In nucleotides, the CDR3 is TGCAGCGCCCCCCGGCCAGGGCCGAACACTGAAGCTTTCTTT.

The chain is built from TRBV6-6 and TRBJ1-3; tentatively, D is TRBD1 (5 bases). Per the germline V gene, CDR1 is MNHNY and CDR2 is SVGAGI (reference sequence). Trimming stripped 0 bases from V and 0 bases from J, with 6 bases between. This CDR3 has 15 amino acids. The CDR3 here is CASSYSGGSGNTIYF. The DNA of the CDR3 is TGTGCCAGCAGTTACTCGGGGGGCTCTGGAAACACCATATATTTT.